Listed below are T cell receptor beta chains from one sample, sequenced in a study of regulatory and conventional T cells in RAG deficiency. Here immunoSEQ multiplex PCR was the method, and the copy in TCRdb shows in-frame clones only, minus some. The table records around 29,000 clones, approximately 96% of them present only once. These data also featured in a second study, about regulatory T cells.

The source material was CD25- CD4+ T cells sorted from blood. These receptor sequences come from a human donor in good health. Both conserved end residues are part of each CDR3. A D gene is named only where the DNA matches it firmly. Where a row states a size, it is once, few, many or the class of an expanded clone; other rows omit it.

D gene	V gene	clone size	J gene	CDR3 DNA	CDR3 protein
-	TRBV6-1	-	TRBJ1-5	TGTGCCAGCAGTCAGGGGTATCAGCCCCAGCATTTT	CASSQGYQPQHF
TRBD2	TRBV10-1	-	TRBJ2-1	TGCGCCAGCAGTGTTAGCGGGGGGCTCTCCTACAATGAGCAGTTCTTC	CASSVSGGLSYNEQFF
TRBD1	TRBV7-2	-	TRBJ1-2	TGTGCCAGCATCCCAGACAGGGGTAATGGCTACACCTTC	CASIPDRGNGYTF
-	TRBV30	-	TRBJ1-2	TGTGCCTGGGGACAGTTCCTCGCTAACTATGGCTACACCTTC	CAWGQFLANYGYTF
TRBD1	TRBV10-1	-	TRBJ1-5	TGCGCCAGCAGTGAAGAACAGGGGCAGGCCCAGCATTTT	CASSEEQGQAQHF
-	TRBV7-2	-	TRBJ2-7	TGTGCCAGCAGCCTAGACAGGACCTCCTACGAGCAGTACTTC	CASSLDRTSYEQYF
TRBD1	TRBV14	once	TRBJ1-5	TGTGCCAGCAGCCAAGAACAGGGGTCAGGGACCCAGCATTTT	CASSQEQGSGTQHF
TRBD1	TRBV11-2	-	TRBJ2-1	TGTGCCAGCAGCTTGAGAGACAGGGAATCTGAGCAGTTCTTC	CASSLRDRESEQFF
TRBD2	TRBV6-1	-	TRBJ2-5	TGTGCCAGCCTGACCTTAGCGGGGGGTCTGGAGACCCAGTACTTC	CASLTLAGGLETQYF
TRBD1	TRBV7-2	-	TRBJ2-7	TGTGCCAGCAGCCAAAAGCCGGGACAGGGTTACGAGCAGTACTTC	CASSQKPGQGYEQYF
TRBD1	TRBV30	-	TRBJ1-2	TGTGCCTGGAGGATGACAGGGAGATTGAGCGGCTACACCTTC	CAWRMTGRLSGYTF
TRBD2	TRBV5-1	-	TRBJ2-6	TGCGCCAGTGCCTCCGGGACTAGCGGGTCTGGGGCCAACGTCCTGACTTTC	CASASGTSGSGANVLTF
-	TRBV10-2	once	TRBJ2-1	TGCGCCACCGGGCGGGGATCCTACAATGAGCAGTTCTTC	CATGRGSYNEQFF
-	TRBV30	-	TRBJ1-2	TGTGCCTGGAGTGGAACAGGGAGTGGCTACACCTTC	CAWSGTGSGYTF
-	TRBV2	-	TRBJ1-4	TGTGCCAGCAGCCGACGGGCAGGGACTAATGAAAAACTGTTTTTT	CASSRRAGTNEKLFF
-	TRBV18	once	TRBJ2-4	TGTGCCAGCTCACCACTCAGGGTCGGGTTAGACATTCAGTACTTC	CASSPLRVGLDIQYF
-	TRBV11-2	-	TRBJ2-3	TGTGCCAGCAGCTTAGTGCGAGTGATCACAGATACGCAGTATTTT	CASSLVRVITDTQYF
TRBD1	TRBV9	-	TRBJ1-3	TGTGCCAGCAGCCCCCGCGGGACAGGGGTCGGAAACACCATATATTTT	CASSPRGTGVGNTIYF
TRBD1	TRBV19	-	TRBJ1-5	TGTGCCAGTACGAGACAGGGCGATCAGCCCCAGCATTTT	CASTRQGDQPQHF
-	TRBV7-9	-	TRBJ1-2	TGTGCCGCAGGGGACCACGGGGGCTACACCTTC	CAAGDHGGYTF
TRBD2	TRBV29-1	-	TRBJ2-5	TGCAGCGGAGCAGGCGGGGGATTAGTGGAGACCCAGTACTTC	CSGAGGGLVETQYF
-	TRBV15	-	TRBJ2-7	TGTGCCACCAGCAGAGATCTTACACGCTTTTACGAGCAGTACTTC	CATSRDLTRFYEQYF
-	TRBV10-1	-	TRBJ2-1	TGCGCCAGCAGTGATGGCGGACAGAAGTTCTTC	CASSDGGQKFF
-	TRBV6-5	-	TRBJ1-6	TGTGCCAGCAGTTTATTCCAGGGCGGGAATAATTCCCCCCTCCACTTT	CASSLFQGGNNSPLHF
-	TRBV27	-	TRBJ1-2	TGTGCCAGCAGTCCGCAGGAGGGCCTCGGCTATGGCTACACCTTC	CASSPQEGLGYGYTF
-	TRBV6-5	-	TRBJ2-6	TGTGCCAGCAGTTACTCGCGGGGATCTGGGGCCAACGTCCTGACTTTC	CASSYSRGSGANVLTF
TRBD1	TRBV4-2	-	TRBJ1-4	TGTGCCAGCAGCCCCTATTTGACAGGGGATCATAATGAAAAACTGTTTTTT	CASSPYLTGDHNEKLFF
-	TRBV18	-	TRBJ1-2	TGTGCCAGCTCACCCGCGGGCACACCTACTAACTATGGCTACACCTTC	CASSPAGTPTNYGYTF
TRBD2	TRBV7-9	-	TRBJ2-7	TGTGCCAGCAGCTTAGAGGGGGTTAGCGGGAGGCTCTCCTACGAGCAGTACTTC	CASSLEGVSGRLSYEQYF
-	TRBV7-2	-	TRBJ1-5	TGTGCCAGCACCTTGTTAGGGGGCAATCAGCCCCAGCATTTT	CASTLLGGNQPQHF
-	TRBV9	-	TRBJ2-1	TGTGCCAGCAGTGTAACGAGCTCCTACAATGAGCAGTTCTTC	CASSVTSSYNEQFF
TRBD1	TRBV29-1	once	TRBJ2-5	TGCAGCGTTGTCCAACAGGGGGCCACAGAGACCCAGTACTTC	CSVVQQGATETQYF
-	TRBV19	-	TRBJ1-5	TGTCCCGGACCGGGGAGCCCCAATCAGCCCCAGCATTTT	CPGPGSPNQPQHF
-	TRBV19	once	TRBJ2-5	TGTGCCTCCAGGCCGCGGGACAGCCAGCAAGAGACCCAGTACTTC	CASRPRDSQQETQYF
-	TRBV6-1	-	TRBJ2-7	TGTGCCAGCTCAGGCCACTTCAAGGAGGACGAGCAGTACTTC	CASSGHFKEDEQYF
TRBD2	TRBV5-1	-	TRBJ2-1	TGCGCCAGCAGCTCCCAGCGGGGGAGCTCCTACAATGAGCAGTTCTTC	CASSSQRGSSYNEQFF
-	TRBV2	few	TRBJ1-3	TGTGCCAGCAGCCAAAGACAGGTTAGGGCCGGAAACACCATATATTTT	CASSQRQVRAGNTIYF
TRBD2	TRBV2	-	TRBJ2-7	TGTGCCAGCCCCGGACTAGCGGGGGGATACGAGCAGTACTTC	CASPGLAGGYEQYF
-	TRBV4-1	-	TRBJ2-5	TGCGCCAGCAGCCGGGGCCGGGACCAAGAGACCCAGTACTTC	CASSRGRDQETQYF
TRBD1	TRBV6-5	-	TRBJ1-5	TGTGCCAGCAGAGAAAGACAGGGCGTAGTAGCCCAGCATTTT	CASRERQGVVAQHF
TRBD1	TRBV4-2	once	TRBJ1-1	TGTGCCAGCAGCCAAAAAGACAGGGGGCTAGATGAAGCTTTCTTT	CASSQKDRGLDEAFF
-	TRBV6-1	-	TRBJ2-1	TGTGCCAGCAGTCGGACAGAGAGCTCCTACAATGAGCAGTTCTTC	CASSRTESSYNEQFF